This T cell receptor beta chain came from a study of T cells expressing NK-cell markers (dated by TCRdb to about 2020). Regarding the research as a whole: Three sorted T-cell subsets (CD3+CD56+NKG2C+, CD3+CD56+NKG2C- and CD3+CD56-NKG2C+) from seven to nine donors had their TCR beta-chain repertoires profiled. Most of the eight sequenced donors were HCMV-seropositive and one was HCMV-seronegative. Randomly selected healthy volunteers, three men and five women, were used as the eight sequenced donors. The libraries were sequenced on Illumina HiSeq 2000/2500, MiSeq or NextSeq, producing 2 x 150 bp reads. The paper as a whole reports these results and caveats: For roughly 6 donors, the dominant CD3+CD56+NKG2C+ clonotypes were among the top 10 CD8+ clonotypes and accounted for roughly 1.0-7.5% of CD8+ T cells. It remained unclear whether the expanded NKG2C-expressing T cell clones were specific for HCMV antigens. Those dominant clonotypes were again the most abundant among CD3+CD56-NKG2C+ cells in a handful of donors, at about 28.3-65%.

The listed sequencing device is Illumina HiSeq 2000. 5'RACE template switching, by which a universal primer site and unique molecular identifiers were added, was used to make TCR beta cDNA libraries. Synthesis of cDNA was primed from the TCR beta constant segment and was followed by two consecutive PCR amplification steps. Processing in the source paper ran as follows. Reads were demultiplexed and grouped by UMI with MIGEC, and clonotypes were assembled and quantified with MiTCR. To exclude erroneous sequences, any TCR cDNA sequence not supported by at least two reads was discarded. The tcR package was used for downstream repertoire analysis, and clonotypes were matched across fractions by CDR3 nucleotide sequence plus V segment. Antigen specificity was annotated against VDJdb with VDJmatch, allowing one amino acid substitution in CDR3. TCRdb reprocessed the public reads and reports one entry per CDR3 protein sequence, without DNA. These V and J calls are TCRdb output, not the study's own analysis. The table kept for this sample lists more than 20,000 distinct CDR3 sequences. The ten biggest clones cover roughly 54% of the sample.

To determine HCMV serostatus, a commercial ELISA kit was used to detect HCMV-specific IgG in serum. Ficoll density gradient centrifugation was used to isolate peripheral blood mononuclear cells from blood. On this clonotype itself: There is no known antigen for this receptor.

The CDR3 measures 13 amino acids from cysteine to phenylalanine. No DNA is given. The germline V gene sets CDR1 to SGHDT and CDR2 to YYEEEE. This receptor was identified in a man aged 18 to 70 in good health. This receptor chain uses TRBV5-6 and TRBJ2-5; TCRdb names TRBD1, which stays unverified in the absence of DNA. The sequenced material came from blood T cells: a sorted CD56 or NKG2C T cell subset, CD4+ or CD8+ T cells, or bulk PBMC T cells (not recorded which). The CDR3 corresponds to CASSWGERETQYF.